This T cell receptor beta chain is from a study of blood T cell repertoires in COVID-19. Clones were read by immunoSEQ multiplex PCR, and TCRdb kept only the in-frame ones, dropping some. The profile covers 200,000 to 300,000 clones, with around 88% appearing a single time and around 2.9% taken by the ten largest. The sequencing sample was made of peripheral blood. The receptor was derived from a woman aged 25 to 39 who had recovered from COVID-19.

CDR3 DNA: TGTGCCAGCAGCCAAGATCGGTCCAGGGAAGCTTTCTTT. Translated, it gives CASSQDRSREAFF. The rearrangement joins TRBV4-2 to TRBJ1-1; no definite D call. The CDR3 runs 13 residues. Germline V gene lookup returns CDR1 LGHNA and CDR2 YNFKEQ. Trimming shortened V by 0 bases and J by 8 bases, and 10 bases separated the two germline ends.